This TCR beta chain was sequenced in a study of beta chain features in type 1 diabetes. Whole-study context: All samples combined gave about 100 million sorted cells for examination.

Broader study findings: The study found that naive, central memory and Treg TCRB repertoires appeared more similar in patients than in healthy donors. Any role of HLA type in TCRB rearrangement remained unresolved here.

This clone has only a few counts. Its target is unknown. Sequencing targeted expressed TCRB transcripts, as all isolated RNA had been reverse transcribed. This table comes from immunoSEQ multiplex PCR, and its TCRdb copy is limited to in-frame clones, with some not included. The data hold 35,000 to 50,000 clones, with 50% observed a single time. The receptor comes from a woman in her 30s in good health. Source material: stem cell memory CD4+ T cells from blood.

The CDR3 here is CASSVDLAGAGANVLTF. CDR3 coding DNA: TGTGCCAGCAGTGTCGATCTAGCGGGAGCTGGGGCCAACGTCCTGACTTTC. The chain uses TRBV28 and TRBJ2-6; 10 bases fit TRBD2. V dropped 5 bases and J dropped 2; count of bases not matched to a gene: 6. The CDR3 runs 17 residues. Germline CDR1 reads MDHEN; CDR2 reads SYDVKM.